Listed here is a single T cell receptor beta chain. Its antigen is currently not known. Per-nucleotide qualities are absent, and no much larger clonotype sits a single base away. This specimen comes from a study of molecular identifiers for immune sequencing clone quantification listed by TCRdb under 2018. With respect to the entire study: For a replicate experiment, RNA from approximately 20,000 or 100,000 naive CD8 T cells was divided into five aliquots, of which four were sequenced. This methods study used CD8 T cells to benchmark TCR RNA copy counting and molecular-identifier clustering-based TCR repertoire sequencing (MIDCIRS). Overall study outcomes, separate from this receptor: When barcode sub-clustering was omitted, TCR diversity was inflated by chimeric consensus sequences, with chimeras reaching as high as 47%. Spiked-in Jurkat TCR RNA equal to a single cell's worth was reported to be detectable even within 1,100,000 naive CD8 T cells. In CMV-specific effector cells, over 99% of molecules were held by clones above 20 RNA copies, whereas under 1% of molecules were held by such clones in naive cells. The naive libraries included spiked-in Jurkat TCR RNA (around 9 copies' worth), and this Jurkat TCR RNA is not part of the donor repertoire. About three recovered TCR RNA copies per cell were obtained by modeling, versus roughly 9.1 by digital PCR, implying a capture efficiency of approximately 27%. Highly expanded clone sizes could be underestimated because identical TCR molecules may share a barcode.

Libraries of naive CD8 T cells were generated from roughly 21,000 to 960,000 sorted cells, with 10%, 30% or 50% of the purified RNA used. On a BD FACSAria II, naive CD8 T cells were FACS-sorted as CD8+CD4-CCR7+CD45RA+ and collected into RLT Plus buffer. To test detection sensitivity, Jurkat RNA equal to around 10 TCR copies was added to samples of 20,000-1,000,000 naive CD8 T cells. Enrichment of CD8 T cells was done with RosetteSep CD8+ T Cell Enrichment Cocktail plus Ficoll-Paque, and ACK red cell lysis came afterward. V is cut by 4 bases and J by 4 bases, and the space between the germline ends is 15 bases. Per the germline V gene, MNHEY is the CDR1 and SVGEGT is the CDR2. Measured from the cysteine to the phenylalanine, the CDR3 is 15 residues long. Just CDR3 DNA is preserved here, 45 bases in frame from base 1. The method was PCR. The instrument was an Illumina HiSeq 4000. Bulk TCR libraries were generated as previously described, with the TCR primers listed in Table S5 used. Total RNA was purified with the Qiagen AllPrep DNA/RNA kit. Before any analysis, reads coming from multiple sequencing runs of the same library were combined into one pool. Under the source paper's analysis protocol: Only reads with exact TCR constant sequence were kept, trimmed to 150 nt, and grouped by their 12-nt molecular barcodes. Reads in each barcode group were sub-clustered using a 15% Levenshtein threshold, and a quality-weighted consensus sequence was built for each RNA molecule. Non-functional sequences were removed, as were lower-count sequences one edit away from another. On the basis of fitting two negative binomial distributions, barcode sub-clusters with fewer than 20% of the maximum read count were discarded. The public reads were quality trimmed at Q25 with fastp and then assembled into clones with MiXCR by TCRdb, keeping productive beta chains. Rows with one shared CDR3 protein collapse into an entry with the most common genes and DNA. TCRdb assigned the V and J calls; the authors' analysis was not used. Across this sample there are under 600,000 distinct CDR3 sequences, with 20% to 25% seen only once. The ten largest clones represent about 0.84% of the sample.

Sequenced: naive CD8+ T cells from blood, with Jurkat cell RNA spiked in. The intended sense of this specimen's cell subset or site label: FACS-sorted CD8+CD4-CCR7+CD45RA+ naive T cells. The chain is encoded by TRBV6-2 or TRBV6-3 joined to TRBJ2-3; the D gene cannot be resolved reliably. The receptor was isolated from a human donor in good health. Some libraries in this study had Jurkat cell RNA spiked in. The CDR3 protein: CASSSSETLADTQYF. The nucleotides read TGTGCCAGCAGTTCGTCGGAGACCCTTGCAGATACGCAGTATTTT.